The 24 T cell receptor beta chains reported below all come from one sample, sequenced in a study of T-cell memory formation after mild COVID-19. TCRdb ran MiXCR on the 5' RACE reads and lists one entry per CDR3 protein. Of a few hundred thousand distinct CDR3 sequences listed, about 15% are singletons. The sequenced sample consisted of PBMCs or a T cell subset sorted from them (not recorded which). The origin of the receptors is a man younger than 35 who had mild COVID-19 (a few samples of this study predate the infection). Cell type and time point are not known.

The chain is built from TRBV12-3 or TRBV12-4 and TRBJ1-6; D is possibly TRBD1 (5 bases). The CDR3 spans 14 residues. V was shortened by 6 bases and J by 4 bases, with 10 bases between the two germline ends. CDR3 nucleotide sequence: TGTGCCAGCAGGGGACTGTCGTATAATTCACCCCTCCACTTT. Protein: CASRGLSYNSPLHF.

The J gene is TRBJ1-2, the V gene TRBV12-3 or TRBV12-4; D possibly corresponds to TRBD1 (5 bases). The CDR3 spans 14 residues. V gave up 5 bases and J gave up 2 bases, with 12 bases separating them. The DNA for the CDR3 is TGTGCCAGCAGTCCCACAGGATCCAACTATGGCTACACCTTC. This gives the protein CASSPTGSNYGYTF.

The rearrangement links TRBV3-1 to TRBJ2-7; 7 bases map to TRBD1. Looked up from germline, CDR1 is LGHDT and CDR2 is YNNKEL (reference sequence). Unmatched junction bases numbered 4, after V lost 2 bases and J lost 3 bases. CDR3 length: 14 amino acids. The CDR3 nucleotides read TGTGCCAGCAGCCAACCGGGGACAGTCTACGAGCAGTACTTC. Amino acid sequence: CASSQPGTVYEQYF.

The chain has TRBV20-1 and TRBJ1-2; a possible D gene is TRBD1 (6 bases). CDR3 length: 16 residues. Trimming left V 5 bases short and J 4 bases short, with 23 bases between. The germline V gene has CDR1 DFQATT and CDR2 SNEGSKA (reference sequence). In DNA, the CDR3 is TGCAGTGCTTCCCCAGCCTCAGCGGGGGCATCCTATGGCTACACCTTC. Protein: CSASPASAGASYGYTF.

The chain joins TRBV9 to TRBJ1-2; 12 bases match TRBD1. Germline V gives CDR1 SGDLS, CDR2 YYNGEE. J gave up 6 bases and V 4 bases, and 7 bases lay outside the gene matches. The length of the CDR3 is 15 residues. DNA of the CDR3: TGTGCCAGCAGCTTCATCGGGACAGGGGGCAATGGCTACACCTTC. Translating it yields CASSFIGTGGNGYTF.

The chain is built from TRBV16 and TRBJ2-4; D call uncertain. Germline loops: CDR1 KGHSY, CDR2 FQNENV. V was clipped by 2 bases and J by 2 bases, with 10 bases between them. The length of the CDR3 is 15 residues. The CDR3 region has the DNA TGTGCCAGCAGCCAAGTCGGTGATTCCAAAAACATTCAGTACTTC. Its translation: CASSQVGDSKNIQYF. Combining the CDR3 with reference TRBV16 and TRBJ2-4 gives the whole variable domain GEEVAQTPKHLVRGEGQKAKLYCAPIKGHSYVFWYQQVLKNEFKFLISFQNENVFDETGMPKERFSAKCLPNSPCSLEIQATKLEDSAVYFCASSQVGDSKNIQYFGAGTRLSVL.

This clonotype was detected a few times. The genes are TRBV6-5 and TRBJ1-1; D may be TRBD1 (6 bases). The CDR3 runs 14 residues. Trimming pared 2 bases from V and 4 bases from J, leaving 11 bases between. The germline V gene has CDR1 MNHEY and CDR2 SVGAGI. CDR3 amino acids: CASSYLGGGTEAFF. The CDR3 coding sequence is TGTGCCAGCAGTTACCTAGGAGGGGGCACTGAAGCTTTCTTT.

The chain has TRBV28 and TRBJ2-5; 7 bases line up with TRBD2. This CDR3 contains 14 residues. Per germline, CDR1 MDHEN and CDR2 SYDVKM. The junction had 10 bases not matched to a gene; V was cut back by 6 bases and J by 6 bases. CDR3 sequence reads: CASSVAGGSQTQYF. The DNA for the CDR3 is TGTGCCAGCAGCGTAGCCGGGGGGTCCCAGACCCAGTACTTC.

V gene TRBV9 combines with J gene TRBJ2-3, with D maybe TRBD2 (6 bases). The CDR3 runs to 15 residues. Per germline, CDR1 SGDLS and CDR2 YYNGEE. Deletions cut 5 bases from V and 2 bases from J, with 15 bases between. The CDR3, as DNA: TGTGCCAGCAGGGGGGGAGCGGGTGACACAGATACGCAGTATTTT. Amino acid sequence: CASRGGAGDTDTQYF.

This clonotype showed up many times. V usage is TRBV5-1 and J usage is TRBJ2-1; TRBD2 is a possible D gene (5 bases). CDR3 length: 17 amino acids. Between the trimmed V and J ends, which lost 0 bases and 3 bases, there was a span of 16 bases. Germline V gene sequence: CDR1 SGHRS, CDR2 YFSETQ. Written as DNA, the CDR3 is TGCGCCAGCAGCTTGGGTCGGCCGGACTTATTCTACAATGAGCAGTTCTTC. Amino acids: CASSLGRPDLFYNEQFF.

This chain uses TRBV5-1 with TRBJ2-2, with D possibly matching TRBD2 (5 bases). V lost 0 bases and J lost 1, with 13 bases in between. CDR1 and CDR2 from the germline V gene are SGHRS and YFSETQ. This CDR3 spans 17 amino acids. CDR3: CASSLGSSGKNTGELFF. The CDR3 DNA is TGCGCCAGCAGCTTGGGGTCCAGCGGCAAGAACACCGGGGAGCTGTTTTTT.

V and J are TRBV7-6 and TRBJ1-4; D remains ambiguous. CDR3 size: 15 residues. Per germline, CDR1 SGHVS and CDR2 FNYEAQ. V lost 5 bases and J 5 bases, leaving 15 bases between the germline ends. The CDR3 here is CASSGTGLWNEKLFF. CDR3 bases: TGTGCCAGCAGCGGCACGGGCTTATGGAATGAAAAACTGTTTTTT.

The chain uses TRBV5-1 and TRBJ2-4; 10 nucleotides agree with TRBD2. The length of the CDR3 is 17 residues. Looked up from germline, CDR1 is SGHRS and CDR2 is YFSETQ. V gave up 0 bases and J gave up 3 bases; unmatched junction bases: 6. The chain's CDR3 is CASSLVLAGVDKNIQYF. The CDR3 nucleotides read TGCGCCAGCAGCTTGGTTCTAGCGGGGGTTGACAAAAACATTCAGTACTTC.

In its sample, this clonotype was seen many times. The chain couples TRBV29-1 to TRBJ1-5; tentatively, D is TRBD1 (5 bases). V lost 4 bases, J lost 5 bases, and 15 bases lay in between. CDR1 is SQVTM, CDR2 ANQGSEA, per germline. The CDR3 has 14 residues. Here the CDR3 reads CSVGMQGKDQPQHF. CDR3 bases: TGCAGCGTTGGCATGCAGGGAAAGGATCAGCCCCAGCATTTT.

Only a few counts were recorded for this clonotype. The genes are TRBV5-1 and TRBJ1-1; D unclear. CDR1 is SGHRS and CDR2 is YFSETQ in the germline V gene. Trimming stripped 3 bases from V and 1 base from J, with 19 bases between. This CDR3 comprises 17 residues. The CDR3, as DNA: TGCGCCAGCAGCTCCACAACCGGAGGCCGGTCGAACACTGAAGCTTTCTTT. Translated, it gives CASSSTTGGRSNTEAFF.

The CDR3 DNA reads as TGTGTACTAGCGGGGGTCTCTGGGGCCAACGTCCTGACTTTC. This codes for CVLAGVSGANVLTF. The chain employs TRBV6-2 or TRBV6-3 and TRBJ2-6; 11 bases fit TRBD2. The CDR3 totals 14 residues. Germline assignment: CDR1 MNHEY and CDR2 SVGEGT.

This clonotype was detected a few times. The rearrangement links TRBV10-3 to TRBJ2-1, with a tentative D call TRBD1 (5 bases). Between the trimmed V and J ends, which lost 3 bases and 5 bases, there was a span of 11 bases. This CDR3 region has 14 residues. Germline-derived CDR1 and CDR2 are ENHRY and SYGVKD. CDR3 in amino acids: CAISDQGGHNEQFF. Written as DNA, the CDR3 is TGTGCCATCAGTGATCAGGGTGGCCACAATGAGCAGTTCTTC.

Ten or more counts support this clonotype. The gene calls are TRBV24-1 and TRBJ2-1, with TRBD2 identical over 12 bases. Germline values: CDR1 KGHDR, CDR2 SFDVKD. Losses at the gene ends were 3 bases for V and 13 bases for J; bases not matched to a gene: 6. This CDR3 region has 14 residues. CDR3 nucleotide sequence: TGTGCCACCAGTGATGCTAGCGGGGGGGAGGGTCAGTTCTTC. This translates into CATSDASGGEGQFF.

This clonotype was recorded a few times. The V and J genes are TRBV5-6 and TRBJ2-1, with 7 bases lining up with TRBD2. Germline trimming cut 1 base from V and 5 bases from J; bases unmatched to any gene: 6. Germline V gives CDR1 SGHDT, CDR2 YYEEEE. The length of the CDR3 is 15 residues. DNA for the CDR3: TGTGCCAGCAGCTTGAGGATGAGCGGGGACAATGAGCAGTTCTTC. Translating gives CASSLRMSGDNEQFF.

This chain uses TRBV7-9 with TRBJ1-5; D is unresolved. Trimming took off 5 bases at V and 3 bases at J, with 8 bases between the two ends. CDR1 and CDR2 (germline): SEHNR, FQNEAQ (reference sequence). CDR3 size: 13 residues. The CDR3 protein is CASSPSYNQPQHF. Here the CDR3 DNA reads TGTGCCAGCAGCCCGAGTTACAATCAGCCCCAGCATTTT.

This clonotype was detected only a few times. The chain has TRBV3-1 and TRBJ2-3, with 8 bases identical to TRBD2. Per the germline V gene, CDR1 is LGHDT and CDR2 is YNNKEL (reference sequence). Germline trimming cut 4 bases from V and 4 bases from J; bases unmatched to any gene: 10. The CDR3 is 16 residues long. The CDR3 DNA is TGTGCCAGCAGCCCCCGGGGGGGGAAAGCATCAGATACGCAGTATTTT. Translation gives CASSPRGGKASDTQYF.

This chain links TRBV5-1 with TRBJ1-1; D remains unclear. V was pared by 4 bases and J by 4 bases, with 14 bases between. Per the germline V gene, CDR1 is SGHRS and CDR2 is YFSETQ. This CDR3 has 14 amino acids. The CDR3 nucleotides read TGCGCCAGCAGCCCGGTGGCGGGAAGCACTGAAGCTTTCTTT. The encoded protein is CASSPVAGSTEAFF.

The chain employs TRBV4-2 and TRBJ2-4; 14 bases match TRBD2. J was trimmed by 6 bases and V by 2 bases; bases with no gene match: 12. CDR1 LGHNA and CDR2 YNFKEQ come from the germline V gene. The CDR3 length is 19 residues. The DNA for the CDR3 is TGTGCCAGCAGCCAACGGACTAGCGGGGGGTCCTGGTCCACAAACATTCAGTACTTC. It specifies CASSQRTSGGSWSTNIQYF.

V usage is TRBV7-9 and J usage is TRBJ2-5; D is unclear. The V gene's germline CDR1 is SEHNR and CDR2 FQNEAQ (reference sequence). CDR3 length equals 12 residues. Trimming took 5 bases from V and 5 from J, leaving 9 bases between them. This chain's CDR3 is CASSGVRETQYF. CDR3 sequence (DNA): TGTGCCAGCAGCGGGGTACGTGAGACCCAGTACTTC.